The 23 T cell receptor beta chains below come from one sample, sequenced in a study of blood T cell repertoires in COVID-19. The assay was immunoSEQ multiplex PCR, and TCRdb's table has in-frame clones only and misses some. The sample consists of about 62,000 clones, 85% to 90% of them appearing once. Sequencing used peripheral blood. The receptors stem from a man between 70 and 80 years old with acute or convalescent COVID-19.

V is TRBV7-2 and J is TRBJ2-5, with 10 positions matching TRBD1. After removal of 3 bases from V and 5 bases from J, the junction contained 3 bases not matched to a gene. The CDR3 sequence is 14 residues long. The V gene's germline CDR1 is SGHTA and CDR2 FQGNSA. CDR3 sequence: CASSLGQGYETQYF. As DNA, the CDR3 is TGTGCCAGCAGCTTGGGACAGGGGTATGAGACCCAGTACTTC.

The chain carries TRBV7-9 and TRBJ1-5; 8 nucleotides line up with TRBD1. The CDR3 is 16 amino acids. Germline assignment: CDR1 SEHNR and CDR2 FQNEAQ (reference sequence). The J segment lost 2 bases and the V segment lost 0 bases, leaving 3 bases of the junction unmatched. The CDR3 region has the DNA TGTGCCAGCAGCTTAGCGGGGACAGGTGGCAATCAGCCCCAGCATTTT. Its protein is CASSLAGTGGNQPQHF.

V gene TRBV5-1 combines with J gene TRBJ2-5; 12 bases agree with TRBD2. V was pared by 4 bases and J by 5 bases, with 3 bases of the junction left unmatched. The CDR3 spans 14 residues. In germline, CDR1 is SGHRS, CDR2 YFSETQ. The CDR3 protein is CASSASGRGETQYF. In DNA, the CDR3 is TGCGCCAGCAGCGCTAGCGGGAGGGGGGAGACCCAGTACTTC. Looking up the rest from reference TRBV5-1 and TRBJ2-5 gives the full variable domain: KAGVTQTPRYLIKTRGQQVTLSCSPISGHRSVSWYQQTPGQGLQFLFEYFSETQRNKGNFPGRFSGRQFSNSRSEMNVSTLELGDSALYLCASSASGRGETQYFGPGTRLLVL.

CDR3 residues: CASRGQSDTGELFF. For the CDR3, the DNA is TGTGCCAGCAGGGGACAGTCCGACACCGGGGAGCTGTTTTTT. J is TRBJ2-2 and V is TRBV28; TRBD1 agrees at 7 bases. Germline V gene lookup returns CDR1 MDHEN and CDR2 SYDVKM. The CDR3 covers 14 residues. The V gene end was trimmed by 6 bases and the J gene end by 3 bases; junction bases not matched to a gene: 4.

The genes are TRBV3-1 (or the pseudogene TRBV3-2) and TRBJ2-1, with 14 bases matching TRBD2. V trimming: 4 bases; J trimming: 12 bases; junction bases outside the gene matches: 8. This CDR3 contains 15 residues. Germline assignment: CDR1 LGHDT and CDR2 YNNKEL (reference sequence). The CDR3 is CASSRTSGRPGGQFF. CDR3 nucleotide sequence: TGTGCCAGCAGCCGGACTAGCGGGAGGCCCGGGGGGCAGTTCTTC.

This chain uses TRBV11-1 with TRBJ2-3; 12 bases are a match to TRBD2. V lost 5 bases, J lost 6 bases, and 6 bases stayed unmatched. Germline values: CDR1 SGHAT, CDR2 FQDESV (reference sequence). CDR3 length: 15 residues. Here the CDR3 reads CASSETSGGRDTQYF. The CDR3 DNA reads as TGTGCCAGCAGCGAAACTAGCGGGGGGAGGGATACGCAGTATTTT. The full variable domain, its missing parts supplied by reference TRBV11-1 and TRBJ2-3, is EAEVAQSPRYKITEKSQAVAFWCDPISGHATLYWYRQILGQGPELLVQFQDESVVDDSQLPKDRFSAERLKGVDSTLKIQPAELGDSAMYLCASSETSGGRDTQYFGPGTRLTVL.

J is TRBJ1-4 and V is TRBV5-1, with 9 nucleotides matching TRBD1. CDR3 length: 14 residues. Germline assignment: CDR1 SGHRS and CDR2 YFSETQ. Germline trimming cut 4 bases from V and 7 bases from J; bases unmatched to any gene: 5. The CDR3 DNA reads TGCGCCAGCAGCCTACAGGGGGCGCGTGAAAAACTGTTTTTT. The encoded protein is CASSLQGAREKLFF.

The V call is TRBV6-1, the J call TRBJ2-6, with D unclear. The V gene lost 1 base and the J gene lost 3 bases, with 7 bases spanning the gap. The CDR3 totals 15 residues. Germline V lookup: CDR1 MNHNS, CDR2 SASEGT. DNA of the CDR3: TGTGCCAGCAGTGAAGGGCATTTTGGGGCCAACGTCCTGACTTTC. Protein: CASSEGHFGANVLTF.

The chain's CDR3 is CASSQAPGETQYF. CDR3 bases: TGCGCCAGCAGCCAAGCCCCCGGGGAGACCCAGTACTTC. V and J are TRBV4-1 and TRBJ2-5; D remains ambiguous. V lost 1 base to trimming and J lost 5 bases, with 8 bases between them. This CDR3 comprises 13 residues. CDR1 and CDR2 (germline): MGHRA, YSYEKL.

This clone was seen a few times. The gene calls are TRBV10-1 and TRBJ1-5; no clear D gene. This CDR3 is 13 amino acids long. V was pared by 7 bases and J by 4 bases, with 11 bases between. Germline CDR1 and CDR2: WNHNN and SYGVQD (reference sequence). The CDR3: CASNDNSNQPQHF. The CDR3 region has the DNA TGCGCCAGCAACGACAACTCGAATCAGCCCCAGCATTTT.

The chain carries TRBV6-5 and TRBJ1-6; possible D gene TRBD1, 5 bases. Germline loops: CDR1 MNHEY, CDR2 SVGAGI. V gave up 6 bases and J gave up 8 bases, with 11 bases separating them. The CDR3 totals 13 residues. CDR3 sequence reads: CASSVQAYSPLHF. In DNA, the CDR3 is TGTGCCAGCAGCGTACAGGCATATTCACCCCTCCACTTT.

This clone appeared once. The chain couples TRBV11-2 to TRBJ2-4; 7 bases are a match to TRBD2. This CDR3 has 16 residues. Trimming at V came to 4 bases and at J to 7 bases, leaving 13 bases not matched to a gene. Looked up from germline, CDR1 is SGHAT and CDR2 is FQNNGV. The DNA for the CDR3 is TGTGCCAGCAGCTCCTCAGTAGGGCGGGGGTTCAACATTCAGTACTTC. Protein product: CASSSSVGRGFNIQYF.

J is TRBJ2-5 and V is TRBV3-1 (or the pseudogene TRBV3-2), with a possible D match to TRBD2 (5 bases). The germline gives CDR1 LGHDT, CDR2 YNNKEL (reference sequence). The CDR3 totals 16 residues. V shed 1 base and J shed 1 base, with 13 bases lying between them. The CDR3 loop reads CASSQGNGKVQETQYF. CDR3 DNA: TGTGCCAGCAGCCAAGGAAACGGGAAAGTCCAAGAGACCCAGTACTTC.

The J gene is TRBJ1-1, the V gene TRBV6-5, with TRBD1 matching over 10 bases. The V segment lost 6 bases and the J segment 2 bases; nucleotides outside the gene matches: 6. The CDR3 spans 15 residues. The germline gives CDR1 MNHEY, CDR2 SVGAGI. As DNA, the CDR3 is TGTGCCAGCAGGACAGGGGGCTTTCGAAACACTGAAGCTTTCTTT. Encoded protein: CASRTGGFRNTEAFF.

This clone came up a few times. V usage is TRBV11-3 and J usage is TRBJ2-7; D is possibly TRBD2 (5 bases). The germline V gene encodes CDR1 SGHNT and CDR2 YENEEA. V was shortened by 0 bases and J by 1 base, with 16 bases between the two germline ends. The CDR3 sequence is 17 residues long. The CDR3 sequence: CASSLERGERSSYEQYF. The DNA for the CDR3 is TGTGCCAGCAGCTTAGAGCGTGGGGAGCGGAGTTCCTACGAGCAGTACTTC.

The V and J genes are TRBV5-6 and TRBJ2-1; D may be TRBD1 (6 bases). The ends were cut back, 5 bases at V and 8 bases at J, with 17 bases in the middle. The CDR3 sequence is 14 residues long. CDR1 and CDR2 from the germline V gene are SGHDT and YYEEEE. The CDR3 sequence is CASRGSTGYYEQFF. The CDR3 nucleotides are TGTGCCAGCAGGGGGAGCACAGGGTATTATGAGCAGTTCTTC. The full variable domain, in which reference TRBV5-6 and TRBJ2-1 provide the parts outside the CDR3, is DAGVTQSPTHLIKTRGQQVTLRCSPKSGHDTVSWYQQALGQGPQFIFQYYEEEERQRGNFPDRFSGHQFPNYSSELNVNALLLGDSALYLCASRGSTGYYEQFFGPGTRLTVL.

The V and J genes are TRBV12-3 or TRBV12-4 and TRBJ1-1; no reliable D call. The CDR3 sequence is 13 residues long. V was shortened by 5 bases and J by 0 bases, with 7 bases between the two germline ends. The CDR3 DNA follows: TGTGCCAGCAGTCTAACAGTGAACACTGAAGCTTTCTTT. As protein: CASSLTVNTEAFF.

The chain combines TRBV18 with TRBJ1-1; D call uncertain. The germline V and J ends were trimmed by 4 bases and 2 bases, with 14 bases remaining between them. This CDR3 region has 15 residues. CDR1 is KGHSH, CDR2 LQKENI, per germline. CDR3 in DNA: TGTGCCAGCTCACGGAGTGGTCTGGTTAACACTGAAGCTTTCTTT. Translation gives CASSRSGLVNTEAFF.

The CDR3 region has the DNA TGTGCCAGCAGATGGGGGCAGAACACTGAAGCTTTCTTT. It is translated as CASRWGQNTEAFF. The chain recombines TRBV12-3 or TRBV12-4 with TRBJ1-1; perhaps TRBD1 as D (6 bases). There are 13 residues in the CDR3. V gave up 6 bases and J gave up 1 base, with 9 bases separating them.

The chain links TRBV20-1 to TRBJ2-3, with 12 nucleotides matching TRBD2. Germline CDR1 is DFQATT and CDR2 is SNEGSKA (reference sequence). V lost 5 bases and J lost 4; bases outside the gene matches: 10. The CDR3 is 16 amino acids. DNA of the CDR3: TGCAGTGCTCGTGGACTAGCGGGGCTAGGGGCAGATACGCAGTATTTT. Translated: CSARGLAGLGADTQYF.

This sequence joins TRBV5-3 and TRBJ1-1; D gene ambiguous. TRBV5-3 is flagged as an ORF with uncertain function. The CDR3 runs to 14 residues. The V and J ends lost 1 base and 4 bases respectively, with 11 bases between them. CDR3 DNA: TGTGCCAGAAGCTTGCAGGATCGTGGCACTGAAGCTTTCTTT. Encoded protein: CARSLQDRGTEAFF.

This clone appeared a few times. This CDR3 reads CASSQVNLQRKEQYF. For the CDR3, the DNA is TGTGCCAGCAGCCAAGTTAATTTGCAGCGGAAGGAGCAGTACTTC. This chain links TRBV3-1 (or the pseudogene TRBV3-2) with TRBJ2-7; the D gene is possibly TRBD2 (5 bases). V dropped 1 base and J dropped 7 bases, with 17 bases sitting between them. The CDR3 spans 15 residues. The germline V gene has CDR1 LGHDT and CDR2 YNNKEL (reference sequence).

This clone was counted only a few times. The chain has TRBV5-1 and TRBJ2-7; 7 positions agree with TRBD1. The CDR3 has 16 amino acids. V lost 0 bases and J lost 0; bases outside the gene matches: 6. Germline CDR1 reads SGHRS; CDR2 reads YFSETQ. The CDR3 nucleotides are TGCGCCAGCAGCTTGGCCGGGACAGCCTACTCCTACGAGCAGTACTTC. It yields the protein CASSLAGTAYSYEQYF.